The 5 T cell receptor beta chains reported below all come from one sample, sequenced in a study of blood T cell repertoires in COVID-19. Using immunoSEQ multiplex PCR, the repertoire was profiled, and TCRdb retains in-frame clones only, with some absent. The sample consists of 350,000 to 450,000 clones, around 85% of them appearing once. The material sequenced was peripheral blood. The receptor set was obtained from a woman aged 18-29 years with acute or convalescent COVID-19.

The rearrangement joins TRBV2 to TRBJ1-2; D is unresolved. The CDR3 runs to 13 residues. V lost 8 bases, J lost 0 bases, and 10 bases lay in between. Per germline, CDR1 SNHLY and CDR2 FYNNEI. CDR3 sequence (DNA): TGTGCCAGCTGCAGAACAGCTAACTATGGCTACACCTTC. It codes for CASCRTANYGYTF.

The chain is built from TRBV20-1 and TRBJ2-1, with D unclear. The CDR3 has 11 residues. The V and J ends lost 0 bases and 10 bases respectively, with 7 bases between them. Germline V gives CDR1 DFQATT, CDR2 SNEGSKA (reference sequence). CDR3 in amino acids: CSARDGPEQFF. DNA for the CDR3: TGCAGTGCTAGAGATGGGCCGGAGCAGTTCTTC.

CDR3 sequence: CASSFTGNYGYTF. For the CDR3, the DNA is TGTGCCAGCAGTTTCACGGGAAACTATGGCTACACCTTC. The chain has TRBV6-2 or TRBV6-3 and TRBJ1-2, with no clear D. Germline V CDR1 and CDR2: MNHEY, SVGEGT. The length of the CDR3 is 13 residues. V was shortened by 4 bases and J by 2 bases, with 8 bases between the two germline ends.

The chain recombines TRBV7-8 with TRBJ1-6; D gene ambiguous. Between the trimmed V and J ends, which lost 4 bases and 0 bases, there was a span of 10 bases. The CDR3 runs 16 residues. Germline V gene sequence: CDR1 SGHVS, CDR2 FQNEAQ. CDR3 DNA sequence: TGTGCCAGCAGCTCGGAAAGGAGCTCCTATAATTCACCCCTCCACTTT. Its translation: CASSSERSSYNSPLHF.

The CDR3 loop reads CASRPGINSPLHF. The CDR3, as DNA: TGTGCCAGCAGGCCAGGGATTAATTCACCCCTCCACTTT. The chain couples TRBV6-5 to TRBJ1-6; D might be TRBD1 (5 bases). The CDR3 length is 13 residues. Germline V gene sequence: CDR1 MNHEY, CDR2 SVGAGI. With 6 bases removed from V and 6 bases from J, the gap between germline ends came to 9 bases.